This T cell receptor (beta chain) was retrieved from a study of human T cells and chemical hapten exposure. The CDR3 has 13 amino acids. The germline gives CDR1 SSHAT, CDR2 FNYEAQ (reference sequence). The time point was: patch test 1, 2 weeks after DPC sensitization. Treatment here: therapeutic diphenylcyclopropenone sensitization with weekly scalp DPC. Researchers extracted total RNA from unfractionated whole blood. Alopecia patients deemed DPC-suitable, aged 18 to 70, excluding pregnancy. As concerns this clonotype: The junction departs from germline at one end; a sequencing error may be responsible.

MiXCR was run by TCRdb on the RACE reads, yielding one entry per CDR3 protein. The sample yields approximately 52,000 distinct CDR3 sequences, 11% seen once. The sample in question was whole blood, obtained in connection with sensitization to the hapten diphenylcyclopropenone (DPC). This chain connects TRBV7-7 to TRBJ2-5, with TRBD1 identical over 8 bases. The sequence came from a woman between 35 and 50 years old with alopecia areata. Some clones in this sample may be carry-over from other donors' samples. The CDR3 is CASSLGTGETQYF. In nucleotides, the CDR3 is TGTGCTAGCAGCTTAGGGACAGGAGAGACCCAGTACTTC.